The source of this T cell receptor (beta chain) is a study of cytomegalovirus exposure and HLA in healthy donors (dated by TCRdb to the late 2010s). Background on the whole study: In an earlier analysis of under 600 of the donors, 276 Gb of sequence data and roughly 100 million unique TCR beta sequences from roughly 180 million T cells were reported. Among the roughly 400 genotyped donors, approximately 76% belonged to the genetic ancestry cluster associated with self-reported Caucasian donors. Besides the first cohort of under 700 subjects, a separate validation cohort made up of 120 different subjects was used. To decide whether each TCR beta V gene segment behaved as functional or pseudogenic, an earlier analysis of some 580 of the donors relied on high-throughput TCR beta sequencing. Every discovery cohort repertoire had been produced on one sequencing platform. The number of typed donors differed by locus: roughly 629-640 for A, B, C, DRB1 and DQB1; some 540 for DQA1; 600 to 610 for DPA1; and around 470 for DPB1. The study used immunosequencing to profile the T cell repertoires of 666 subjects and linked those repertoires to cytomegalovirus serostatus. To predict cytomegalovirus infection status, the study combined high-throughput TCR immunosequencing, statistical association of individual TCRs with disease status, and machine learning. Donor age, sex, ethnicity and CMV serostatus were compiled together with the repertoire data. Approximately 310 gigabases of sequencing data and 70 million to 85 million unique TCR sequences were included in an early release covering about 700 HLA-typed donors. In the later analysis, no new phenotypic data were used to find candidate immune exposures; instead, reliance was placed on TCR beta sequences and their occurrence across donors. Among roughly 400 genotyped donors of the cohort, an average of roughly 230,000 unique TCR beta nucleotide sequences was sequenced per donor, of which roughly 18% were non-productive. About five DR-DQ haplotypes were treated as single units for association and clustering because of strong linkage in the cohort. HLA typing included class I and class II loci at four-digit resolution. The study was designed to test whether signatures of past pathogen exposure could be identified by cataloging public T cell receptors. A later analysis re-analyzed previously published TCR beta repertoires from roughly 690 donors and added high-resolution HLA genotyping to study TCR occurrence patterns. In a later genetic analysis, genome-wide SNP genotypes for about 55% of the roughly 670 donors were used, and that subset was treated as a discovery cohort.

Worth noting for this clone: Its antigen remains undetermined. Within one base of it there is no much larger clone, and no base qualities were kept.

The cohort consisted of 650 to 700 healthy bone marrow donors. Cohort members were all nominally healthy when sampled, although unrecorded immune exposures were likely present. The donor was CMV seronegative and belonged to the group of 352 seronegative cohort members. A peripheral blood sample was collected from each donor, and TCR beta sequencing was performed on peripheral blood mononuclear cells. Genomic DNA was extracted from the blood cell samples with the Qiagen DNeasy Blood Extraction Kit. Points the paper makes about the study in general: In a later analysis, more than 15,000 TCR beta sequences were associated with specific HLA alleles at a false discovery rate of 0.05. Immune exposure information for the cohort was limited to CMV serostatus. The 87-base-pair reads could not distinguish some IMGT-functional V segments, including TRBV6-2 and TRBV6-3, so those segments were excluded. According to the authors, the approach could potentially be generalized to other disease states and immunological phenotypes. Broadly in line with IMGT annotations, most TCR beta V segments showed up in productive rearrangements about 90% or about 30% of the time in an earlier analysis of a few hundred of the donors. Only TCR beta chains were sequenced in this cohort, and the absence of alpha or paired-chain data limited detectable features. A later analysis found that TCR association rates varied across HLA loci, with DRB1 alleles showing the most associated TCRs and HLA-C alleles the fewest. A few of the identified cytomegalovirus-associated TCR beta chains were confirmed in vitro to be specific for cytomegalovirus antigens. According to a later analysis, most CMV-associated TCR beta chains appeared to be HLA-restricted, and the HLA associations seemed to be driven largely by CMV exposure. A group of highly shared sequence variants was considered likely to be a technical artifact of the sequencing pipeline. Compared with the roughly 600-donor mean, donors in an Asian-associated ancestry cluster had fewer N-insertions in productive TCRs, according to a later genetic analysis. Roughly uniform sequencing depth across donors was assumed in presence/absence analyses, although this assumption may not hold. Because counts were too low, about 18 rarely observed V segments, including chromosome 9 orphons, were excluded from the earlier analysis of several hundred of the donors. An association between a missense DCLRE1C variant and V-gene and J-gene trimming of TCR beta chains was found in a later genetic analysis and replicated in an independent cohort. In the study, around 160 TCR beta chains were listed as associated with cytomegalovirus. When HLA alleles, especially DR and DQ, strongly co-occurred, TCR associations were difficult to assign to individual alleles. A later analysis found that HLA-associated TCR beta chains were more clonally expanded and had lower generation probabilities than equally common non-associated chains. Cytomegalovirus status was reported to be diagnosed by the classifier with high specificity and sensitivity in both the original and validation cohorts. Because some donors lacked HLA typing at each locus, the association tests relied only on the typed subset. Linkage disequilibrium might explain the correlated functional status among segregating V segments, but an unknown experimental factor could not be excluded. In a later analysis, several top co-occurrence clusters were reported to appear linked to parvovirus B19, influenza, CMV and Epstein-Barr virus. Across donors, most TCR sequences were observed very rarely, whereas some public TCRs were present in many individuals. A further reported finding was that TCR beta sequences accurately predicted the HLA-A and HLA-B alleles for most subjects in the first cohort.

There are 14 amino acids in the CDR3, from cysteine to phenylalanine inclusive. The only DNA kept is the CDR3, 42 bases in frame from the first base. CDR1 and CDR2 are drawn from the germline V gene (reference sequence): MNHNY, SVGAGI. The V and J ends are trimmed by 7 bases and 0 bases, leaving 9 bases between them. The library was prepared using the immunoSEQ multiplex PCR assay. For the multiplex PCR, a mixture combining 60 forward primers for TCR Vbeta segments and 13 reverse primers for TCR Jbeta segments was used. The CDR3 region of rearranged TCR beta genes was amplified from genomic DNA with a multiplex PCR assay. The amplified TCR beta libraries were sequenced on the Illumina HiSeq System as 87-base-pair reads. Concerning the study's data processing: A later analysis tallied 75 million to 85 million unique TCR beta chains across the 700 or so repertoires, and approximately 9.9 million of those chains were shared by two or more donors. A nearest-neighbor algorithm error-corrected the raw reads and collapsed the reads into unique sequences, merging closely related sequences to remove PCR and sequencing errors. V, D and J gene segments were assigned by aligning CDR3 sequences to IMGT reference sequences. For a sequence to be retained, at least a six-nucleotide match to both a V gene segment and a J gene segment was required. A rearrangement was called productive if the CDR3 had no stop codons and remained in frame with V and J, and every other rearrangement was called non-productive. Following IMGT convention, CDR3 was defined as the stretch from the second conserved V-encoded cysteine up to the conserved J-encoded phenylalanine. The earlier analysis of some 600 of the donors excluded sequences that lacked an unambiguous match to a single V gene segment. An earlier analysis of over 450 of the donors classified V segments as functional when productive rearrangements were above 56.7% and as segregating when the standard deviation between donors was above 5%. A statistical classification framework was built to diagnose cytomegalovirus status from the catalog of TCR beta chain sequences. In a later analysis, TCR nucleotide sequences were compared against IMGT/GENE-DB human TR gene sequences so that V and J genes could be assigned. The TCRdist pipeline was used in a later analysis to assign CDR3 sequences and most-parsimonious VDJ recombination scenarios. A later analysis defined each TCR beta chain by its CDR3 amino acid sequence plus V-gene family, and excluded reads lacking a unique V-gene family. To address suspected cross-contamination and a sequencing artifact, a later analysis removed over 500 highly shared, low-generation-probability nucleotide sequences. In a later analysis, a clonal expansion index for each public chain was calculated from normalized within-repertoire ranks of inferred template counts. In a later analysis, generation probabilities were computed using a VDJ recombination model fitted to out-of-frame rearrangements, and the results were checked against IGoR. A later analysis scored TCR-TCR, TCR-HLA and TCR-CMV co-occurrence with hypergeometric tests, applying a repertoire-size bias correction to TCR pairs. To estimate false discovery rates, a later analysis permuted the HLA or CMV assignments 20 times. In a later analysis, co-occurring TCRs were grouped with DBSCAN, and TCRdist sequence similarity was added when clustering was performed within HLA-allele-positive subsets. Repertoires with fewer than 30,000 or more than 120,000 public chains, plus five repertoires with anomalous nucleotide sharing, were excluded from co-occurrence clustering. The table was pulled from immuneACCESS by TCRdb, which kept in-frame rearrangements only. Such tables lose some clones; where checked, under half of the loss comes from unresolved V genes, and the rest has no known cause. V, J and clone size are taken as reported in that table, and D and trimming were inferred from the DNA itself. The sample table lists 100,000 to 150,000 clones, roughly 80% of them with a count of one. The top ten clones comprise about 1% of the sample.

Input material: PBMCs. The clonotype comes from a woman aged 55-70 years in good health and CMV-seronegative. The chain links TRBV6-6 with TRBJ2-2; TRBD2 is possibly the D segment (6 matching bases). The CDR3 in this case is CASTPGANTGELFF. The base sequence is TGTGCCAGCACTCCGGGGGCGAACACCGGGGAGCTGTTTTTT.